The T cell receptor beta chain described here comes from a study of T cell responses to AZD1222 COVID-19 vaccine. Study-wide background: Pooled in the analysis were second doses at about 4 or about 12 weeks.

About this clone itself: Its antigen is currently unknown. Other DNA sequences in the sample encode the same CDR3.

This CDR3 comprises 13 residues. The ends were cut back, 3 bases at V and 1 base at J, with 6 bases in the middle. Germline V gene lookup returns CDR1 LNHDA and CDR2 SQIVND (reference sequence). The repertoire was sequenced with immunoSEQ multiplex PCR; TCRdb's copy has only in-frame clones and lacks some. This table has roughly 140,000 clones, around 93% appearing once. Broader study findings: After two AZD1222 doses, spike-specific TCR breadth and depth rose versus day 0. Baseline seropositives among AZD1222 recipients totaled only five or six.

The chain has TRBV19 and TRBJ1-1, with D uncertain. The sequence came from an adult in good health. This material consisted of peripheral blood, taken on day 0 of AZD1222 vaccination. This CDR3 reads CASSIGGNTEAFF. The CDR3 nucleotides are TGTGCCAGTAGTATTGGCGGGAACACTGAAGCTTTCTTT. The entire variable domain, with the rest obtained from reference TRBV19 and TRBJ1-1, is as follows: DGGITQSPKYLFRKEGQNVTLSCEQNLNHDAMYWYRQDPGQGLRLIYYSQIVNDFQKGDIAEGYSVSREKKESFPLTVTSAQKNPTAFYLCASSIGGNTEAFFGQGTRLTVV.